This T cell receptor beta chain was identified during a study of blood T cell repertoires in COVID-19. This CDR3 comprises 14 residues. Germline assignment: CDR1 MRHNA and CDR2 SNTAGT. Trimming took 6 bases from V and 2 from J, leaving 10 bases between them. Produced via immunoSEQ multiplex PCR; TCRdb's table is partial and in-frame only. The table shows some 100,000 clones, with around 90% occurring only once. This receptor was identified in a woman aged 70 to 79 with acute or convalescent COVID-19. The gene calls are TRBV6-4 and TRBJ2-2, with D maybe TRBD1 (6 bases). Source material: peripheral blood. CDR3 amino acids: CASRTGHNTGELFF. The CDR3 DNA is TGTGCCAGCAGGACGGGACACAACACCGGGGAGCTGTTTTTT.